Below are 17 T cell receptor beta chains sequenced from a single sample in a study of blood T cell repertoires in COVID-19. Profiling relied on immunoSEQ multiplex PCR, and the TCRdb table lists in-frame clones only, not all of them. This table has approximately 150,000 clones, 80% to 85% appearing once. Source material: PBMCs or T cells enriched from blood (not recorded which). Receptors originate from a man in his sixties or seventies who had been exposed to COVID-19.

V is TRBV19 and J is TRBJ1-6, with 10 bases matching TRBD1. This CDR3 region has 16 residues. J gave up 9 bases and V 3 bases, and 8 bases lay outside the gene matches. The germline CDR1 and CDR2 sequences are LNHDA and SQIVND (reference sequence). CDR3 in DNA: TGTGCCAGTAGTATGAATACGGGACAGGGGATTTCACCCCTCCACTTT. It yields the protein CASSMNTGQGISPLHF.

The genes are TRBV7-9 and TRBJ1-1, with D possibly being TRBD1 (5 bases). Germline V gene lookup returns CDR1 SEHNR and CDR2 FQNEAQ (reference sequence). The CDR3 contains 15 residues. Trimming shortened V by 4 bases and J by 1 base, and 13 bases separated the two germline ends. The CDR3 spells CASSSRGSGNTEAFF. The CDR3 DNA reads TGTGCCAGCAGCTCCCGGGGGTCGGGGAACACTGAAGCTTTCTTT.

This sequence joins TRBV19 and TRBJ1-1; no firm D call. Trimming took 3 bases from V and 6 from J, leaving 14 bases between them. CDR3 length: 14 residues. Germline V gene sequence: CDR1 LNHDA, CDR2 SQIVND (reference sequence). The CDR3 DNA is TGTGCCAGTAGTATGAGCGATCGTCGGTCTGAAGCTTTCTTT. It encodes CASSMSDRRSEAFF.

Here the CDR3 reads CATSGLDGRETQYF. DNA for the CDR3: TGTGCCACCAGTGGCCTCGACGGGAGGGAGACCCAGTACTTC. The V and J genes are TRBV24-1 and TRBJ2-5; 7 bases align to TRBD2. The V gene end was trimmed by 5 bases and the J gene end by 5 bases; junction bases not matched to a gene: 7. The germline V gene has CDR1 KGHDR and CDR2 SFDVKD. The CDR3 is made up of 14 amino acids.

A word on this clone: A read error may account for a junction end that differs from germline. This chain uses TRBV29-1 with TRBJ2-7; the match to TRBD2 covers 12 bases. The CDR3 spans 14 residues. Per the germline V gene, CDR1 is SQVTM and CDR2 is ANQGSEA. The CDR3 spells CSVATSGRSSEQYF. CDR3 nucleotides: TGCAGCGTTGCCACTAGCGGGAGGTCCTCCGAGCAGTACTTC.

The chain combines TRBV25-1 with TRBJ1-6; D remains unclear. The CDR3 has 13 residues. Looked up from germline, CDR1 is MGHDK and CDR2 is SYGVNS. V was shortened by 3 bases and J by 7 bases, with 7 bases between the two germline ends. CDR3 bases: TGTGCCAGCAGTGACACACGAAATTCACCCCTCCACTTT. Residues: CASSDTRNSPLHF.

J is TRBJ2-2 and V is TRBV7-6; D is unresolved. Germline V gives CDR1 SGHVS, CDR2 FNYEAQ. The CDR3 length is 16 residues. V dropped 6 bases and J dropped 0 bases, with 14 bases sitting between them. The CDR3 DNA follows: TGTGCCAGCAGAGGCGCAGGAACCGCGAACACCGGGGAGCTGTTTTTT. It codes for CASRGAGTANTGELFF.

This sequence joins TRBV19 and TRBJ2-6; 10 bases are shared with TRBD1. The germline V gene encodes CDR1 LNHDA and CDR2 SQIVND (reference sequence). CDR3 length: 18 residues. The ends lost 5 bases at V and 0 bases at J; junction bases unmatched: 7. CDR3 sequence: CASSPRDRGSSGANVLTF. The CDR3 nucleotides are TGTGCCAGTAGTCCCCGGGACAGGGGCTCCTCTGGGGCCAACGTCCTGACTTTC.

The chain joins TRBV5-1 to TRBJ1-2; 7 nucleotides match TRBD1. The CDR3 is 15 amino acids. Looked up from germline, CDR1 is SGHRS and CDR2 is YFSETQ. With V trimmed by 4 bases and J by 2 bases, 8 bases remained unmatched. The CDR3, as DNA: TGCGCCAGCAGCGCCGGAGGGGGCCAAAACTATGGCTACACCTTC. Translated, it gives CASSAGGGQNYGYTF.

The chain is built from TRBV6-2 or TRBV6-3 and TRBJ1-6, with TRBD1 identical over 8 bases. The CDR3 contains 14 residues. V trimming: 4 bases; J trimming: 6 bases; junction bases outside the gene matches: 2. Looked up from germline, CDR1 is MNHEY and CDR2 is SVGEGT. CDR3 nucleotides: TGTGCCAGCAGTTGGACAGGGCGTAATTCACCCCTCCACTTT. Its protein is CASSWTGRNSPLHF.

This clone has more than one count but fewer than ten. The same CDR3 can be traced to other DNA sequences in this sample. The rearrangement links TRBV28 to TRBJ1-2; D possibly corresponds to TRBD1 (5 bases). The germline V gene encodes CDR1 MDHEN and CDR2 SYDVKM. CDR3 length equals 13 residues. The ends were cut back, 5 bases at V and 5 bases at J, with 12 bases in the middle. CDR3 region: CASSQDSSYGYTF. CDR3 bases: TGTGCCAGCAGTCAAGACAGTTCTTATGGCTACACCTTC.

The chain joins TRBV7-8 to TRBJ1-1; 8 bases fit TRBD1. The CDR3 spans 14 residues. The junction had 8 bases not matched to a gene; V was cut back by 5 bases and J by 6 bases. The germline V gene has CDR1 SGHVS and CDR2 FQNEAQ. CDR3 sequence reads: CASSTDRVRAEAFF. DNA for the CDR3: TGTGCCAGCAGCACGGACAGGGTCAGGGCTGAAGCTTTCTTT.

The chain couples TRBV18 to TRBJ1-5, with a weak D call TRBD1 (6 bases). The V end was cut by 8 bases, the J end by 0 bases, with 11 bases between. The CDR3 contains 14 residues. Germline loops: CDR1 KGHSH, CDR2 LQKENI. The CDR3 nucleotides are TGTGCCAGCGGGGACAATTATAGCAATCAGCCCCAGCATTTT. Translating it yields CASGDNYSNQPQHF.

V usage is TRBV6-6 and J usage is TRBJ2-7; tentative D call: TRBD1 (6 bases). Trimming took 0 bases from V and 6 from J, leaving 15 bases between them. Germline V gene data show CDR1 as MNHNY and CDR2 as SVGAGI (reference sequence). The CDR3 runs to 15 residues. In nucleotides, the CDR3 is TGTGCCAGCAGTTACTCTGTTGGGGGCTCGGGCGAGCAGTACTTC. Translating it yields CASSYSVGGSGEQYF.

The rearrangement links TRBV5-6 to TRBJ1-1; tentatively, D is TRBD1 (6 bases). Trimming stripped 3 bases from V and 7 bases from J, with 13 bases between. Germline V gene lookup returns CDR1 SGHDT and CDR2 YYEEEE. The CDR3 runs to 13 residues. The CDR3 nucleotides read TGTGCCAGCAGCTATACAGGGAATCTTGAAGCTTTCTTT. Amino acids: CASSYTGNLEAFF.

This chain connects TRBV21-1 to TRBJ1-2; the table's D call, TRBD1, has no DNA check behind it. TRBV21-1 is a pseudogene locus. CDR3 length: 15 amino acids. As DNA, the CDR3 is TGTGCCAGCAGCATATGCACCGGACAGAACTATGGCTACACCTTC. Translating it yields CASSICTGQNYGYTF.

This chain's CDR3 is CASSEAGQGEKLFF. DNA for the CDR3: TGTGCCAGCAGTGAAGCGGGACAGGGGGAAAAACTGTTTTTT. The rearrangement joins TRBV2 to TRBJ1-4; TRBD1 matches at 10 bases. CDR1 is SNHLY, CDR2 FYNNEI, per germline. This CDR3 contains 14 residues. The V and J ends lost 0 bases and 8 bases, in that order; junction bases with no gene match: 0.